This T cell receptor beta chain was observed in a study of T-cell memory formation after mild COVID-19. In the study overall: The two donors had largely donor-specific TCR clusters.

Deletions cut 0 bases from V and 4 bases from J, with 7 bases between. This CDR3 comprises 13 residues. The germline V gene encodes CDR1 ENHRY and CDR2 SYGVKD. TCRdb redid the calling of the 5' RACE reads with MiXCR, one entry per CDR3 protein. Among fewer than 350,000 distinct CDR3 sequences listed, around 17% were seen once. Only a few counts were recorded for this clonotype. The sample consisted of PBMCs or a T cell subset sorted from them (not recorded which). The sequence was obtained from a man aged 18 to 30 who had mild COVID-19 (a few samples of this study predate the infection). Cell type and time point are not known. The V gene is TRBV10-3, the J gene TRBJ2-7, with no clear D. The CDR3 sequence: CAISESYRYEQYV. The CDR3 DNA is TGTGCCATCAGTGAGTCTTACCGATACGAGCAGTACGTC.